Below are 9 T cell receptor beta chains sequenced from a single sample in a study of T cells after yellow fever vaccination. TCRdb reprocessed the 5' RACE reads with MiXCR, giving one entry per CDR3 protein. There are hundreds of thousands of distinct CDR3 sequences in the sample; around 19% occur only once, and roughly a sixth lies in the top ten. The sample here was PBMCs, taken before the yellow fever booster vaccination. All receptors come from a man aged 18 to 29 who received the YFV17D yellow fever vaccine.

The chain carries TRBV27 and TRBJ2-1, with 10 positions matching TRBD2. The CDR3 length is 16 residues. CDR1 and CDR2 from the germline V gene are MNHEY and SMNVEV (reference sequence). J gave up 8 bases and V 5 bases, and 12 bases lay outside the gene matches. The CDR3 region has the DNA TGTGCCAGCAGTCAATATCTAGCGGGGGTAGCGGATGAGCAGTTCTTC. The encoded protein is CASSQYLAGVADEQFF.

This clonotype was observed a handful of times. The gene calls are TRBV12-3 or TRBV12-4 and TRBJ1-1, with TRBD1 matching over 9 bases. CDR3 length: 14 amino acids. V was clipped by 3 bases and J by 6 bases; unmatched bases: 5. The CDR3: CASSFRQGVPEAFF. The CDR3 DNA is TGTGCCAGCAGTTTTAGACAGGGGGTCCCTGAAGCTTTCTTT.

The table lists this clonotype with a few counts. The genes are TRBV7-9 and TRBJ2-1; tentatively, D is TRBD2 (5 bases). CDR1 SEHNR and CDR2 FQNEAQ come from the germline V gene (reference sequence). The CDR3 consists of 14 residues. With 6 bases removed from V and 2 bases from J, the gap between germline ends came to 11 bases. The CDR3 sequence: CASRPRGPYNEQFF. DNA for the CDR3: TGTGCCAGCAGGCCTAGAGGGCCCTACAATGAGCAGTTCTTC.

This clonotype turned up a few times. V usage is TRBV20-1 and J usage is TRBJ1-2; TRBD1 might be the D (6 bases). V lost 6 bases and J lost 4, with 9 bases in between. Germline CDR1 is DFQATT and CDR2 is SNEGSKA (reference sequence). The CDR3 extends over 11 amino acids. CDR3 sequence reads: CSARQVYGYTF. For the CDR3, the DNA is TGCAGTGCGCGACAGGTCTATGGCTACACCTTC.

A few counts support this clonotype. The J gene is TRBJ1-6, the V gene TRBV20-1, with no clear D. Looked up from germline, CDR1 is DFQATT and CDR2 is SNEGSKA (reference sequence). Between the trimmed V and J ends, which lost 2 bases and 10 bases, there was a span of 12 bases. The CDR3 length is 13 residues. In DNA form, the CDR3 reads TGCAGTGCTAGAACCCCGTTCTTGTCACCCCTCCACTTT. Its translation is CSARTPFLSPLHF.

Only a few counts were recorded for this clonotype. V is TRBV7-9 and J is TRBJ2-7; no clear D gene. Deletions cut 2 bases from V and 3 bases from J, with 5 bases between. The CDR3 length is 12 residues. The germline V gene has CDR1 SEHNR and CDR2 FQNEAQ (reference sequence). DNA of the CDR3: TGTGCCAGCAGCTTAATATTCTACGAGCAGTACGTC. Translating gives CASSLIFYEQYV.

This sequence joins TRBV4-3 and TRBJ2-2; no clear D. The ends were cut back, 4 bases at V and 8 bases at J, with 11 bases in the middle. The germline V gene encodes CDR1 LGHNA and CDR2 YSLEER. The CDR3 runs to 13 residues. CDR3 protein: CASSPGLRGELFF. The CDR3 DNA sequence: TGCGCCAGCAGCCCTGGGTTGCGAGGGGAGCTGTTTTTT.

The chain recombines TRBV7-2 with TRBJ1-3; 7 bases are shared with TRBD1. Per germline, CDR1 SGHTA and CDR2 FQGNSA. The CDR3 runs to 15 residues. V was pared by 1 base and J by 4 bases, with 4 bases of the junction left unmatched. The CDR3 reads CASSLDRGRGNTIYF. CDR3 coding DNA: TGTGCCAGCAGCTTAGACAGGGGTCGAGGAAACACCATATATTTT.

The CDR3, as DNA: TGTGCCAGCGGTGGAGGGTTCGAGCAGTACGTC. This gives the protein CASGGGFEQYV. This rearrangement joins TRBV25-1 to TRBJ2-7, with D possibly being TRBD2 (6 bases). Looked up from germline, CDR1 is MGHDK and CDR2 is SYGVNS. The ends were cut back, 8 bases at V and 6 bases at J, with 11 bases in the middle. CDR3 length equals 11 residues.